This T cell receptor beta chain derives from a study of cytomegalovirus exposure and HLA in healthy donors. Vbeta (60) and Jbeta (13) primers were used in the PCR. The protocol was immunoSEQ multiplex PCR, while the TCRdb copy is restricted to in-frame clones and leaves out a portion. The data show about 59,000 clones, about 69% seen once. This clone has just a few counts. Its target is unknown. The CDR3 runs to 14 residues. The germline CDR1 and CDR2 sequences are SGHTA and FQGNSA. Trimming removed 5 bases from V and 8 bases from J; junction bases left unmatched: 3. Study findings and constraints: Sequences of the TCR beta chain were said to predict the HLA-A and HLA-B alleles of most subjects accurately.

The V and J genes are TRBV7-2 and TRBJ2-1, with 13 positions matching TRBD2. Sample: PBMCs. This receptor was taken from a man aged 30 to 39 in good health and CMV-seropositive. The CDR3: CASSRTSGGYEQFF. CDR3 nucleotide sequence: TGTGCCAGCAGCCGGACTAGCGGGGGATATGAGCAGTTCTTC.